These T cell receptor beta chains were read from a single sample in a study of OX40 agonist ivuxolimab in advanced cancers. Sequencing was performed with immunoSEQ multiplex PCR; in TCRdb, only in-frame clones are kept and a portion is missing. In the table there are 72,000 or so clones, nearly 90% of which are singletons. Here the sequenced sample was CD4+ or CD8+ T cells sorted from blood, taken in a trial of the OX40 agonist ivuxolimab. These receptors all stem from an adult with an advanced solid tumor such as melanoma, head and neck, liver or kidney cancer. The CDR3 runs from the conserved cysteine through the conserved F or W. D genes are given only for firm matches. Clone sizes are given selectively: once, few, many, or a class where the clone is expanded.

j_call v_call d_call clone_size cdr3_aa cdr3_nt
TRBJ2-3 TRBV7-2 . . CASSFSRGTDTQYF TGTGCCAGCAGCTTTTCCCGAGGCACAGATACGCAGTATTTT
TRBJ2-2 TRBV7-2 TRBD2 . CASSFGPSGGPGELFF TGTGCCAGCAGCTTTGGCCCTAGCGGGGGGCCCGGGGAGCTGTTTTTT
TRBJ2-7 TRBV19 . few CATQDETHEQYF TGTGCCACCCAAGACGAAACCCACGAGCAGTACTTC
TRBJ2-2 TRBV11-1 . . CASSQQGTDGELFF TGTGCCAGCAGCCAACAGGGAACCGACGGGGAGCTGTTTTTT
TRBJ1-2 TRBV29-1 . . CSVEWQGIYGYTF TGCAGCGTTGAGTGGCAGGGCATCTATGGCTACACCTTC
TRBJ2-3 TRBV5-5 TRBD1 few CASSRDRVLDTQYF TGTGCCAGCAGCCGAGACAGGGTATTAGATACGCAGTATTTT
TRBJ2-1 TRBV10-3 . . CAISDKSGTYNEQFF TGTGCCATCAGTGACAAAAGCGGAACCTACAATGAGCAGTTCTTC
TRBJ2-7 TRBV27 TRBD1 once CASSPFLGQGSSYEQYF TGTGCCAGCAGTCCTTTCCTGGGACAGGGATCCTCCTACGAGCAGTACTTC
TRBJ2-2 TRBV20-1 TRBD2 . CGAGEIGELFF TGCGGCGCGGGAGAGATCGGGGAGCTGTTTTTT
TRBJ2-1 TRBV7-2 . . CASSLARPEQFF TGTGCCAGCAGCTTAGCCAGGCCGGAGCAGTTCTTC
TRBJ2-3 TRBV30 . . CAWSYPSPGSTDTQYF TGTGCCTGGAGTTACCCCTCTCCGGGTAGCACAGATACGCAGTATTTT
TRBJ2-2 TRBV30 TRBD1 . CACPPGQGAHTGELFF TGTGCCTGTCCGCCGGGACAGGGGGCTCACACCGGGGAGCTGTTTTTT
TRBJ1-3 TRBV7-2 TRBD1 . CASSTIRTGSGNTIYF TGTGCCAGCAGCACTATTCGGACAGGGTCTGGAAACACCATATATTTT
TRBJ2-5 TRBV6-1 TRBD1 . CASSRQGAGETQYF TGTGCCAGCAGTCGCCAGGGGGCAGGAGAGACCCAGTACTTC
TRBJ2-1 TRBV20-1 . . CSARDPYHFF TGCAGTGCTAGAGACCCGTACCATTTCTTC
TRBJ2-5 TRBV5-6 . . CASSPLDDHWGTQYF TGTGCCAGCAGCCCGCTGGACGATCATTGGGGCACCCAGTACTTC
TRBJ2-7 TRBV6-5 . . CASSTGSLAGYEQYF TGTGCCAGCAGCACAGGGTCCCTTGCCGGCTACGAGCAGTACTTC
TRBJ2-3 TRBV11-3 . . CASSGRIDTQYF TGTGCCAGCAGCGGCAGGATAGATACGCAGTATTTT
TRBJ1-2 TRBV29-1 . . CSVDRTLYGYTF TGCAGCGTCGATCGGACGCTCTATGGCTACACCTTC
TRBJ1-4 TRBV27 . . CASSFRAETNEKLFF TGTGCCAGCAGTTTTAGGGCAGAAACTAATGAAAAACTGTTTTTT
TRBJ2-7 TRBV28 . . CAIQDRPYEQYF TGTGCCATCCAAGACCGACCCTACGAGCAGTACTTC
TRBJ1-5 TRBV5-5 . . CASSLVGNNQPQHF TGTGCCAGCAGCTTGGTTGGTAACAATCAGCCCCAGCATTTT